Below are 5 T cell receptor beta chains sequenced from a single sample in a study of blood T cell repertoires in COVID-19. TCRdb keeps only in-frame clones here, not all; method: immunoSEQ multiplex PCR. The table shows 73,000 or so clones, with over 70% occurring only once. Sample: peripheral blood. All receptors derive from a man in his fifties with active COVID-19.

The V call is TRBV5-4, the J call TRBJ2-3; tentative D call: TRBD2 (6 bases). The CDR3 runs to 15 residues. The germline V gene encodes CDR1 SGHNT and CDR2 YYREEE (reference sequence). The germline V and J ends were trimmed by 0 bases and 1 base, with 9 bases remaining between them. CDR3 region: CASSLGWGGTDTQYF. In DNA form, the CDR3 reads TGTGCCAGCAGCTTGGGCTGGGGGGGCACAGATACGCAGTATTTT.

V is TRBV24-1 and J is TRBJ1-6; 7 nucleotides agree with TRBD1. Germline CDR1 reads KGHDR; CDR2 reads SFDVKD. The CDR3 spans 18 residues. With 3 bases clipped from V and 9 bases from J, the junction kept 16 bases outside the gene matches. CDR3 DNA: TGTGCCACCAGTGATCTATTGGACAGGCCCCTGATGGGTTCACCCCTCCACTTT. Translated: CATSDLLDRPLMGSPLHF.

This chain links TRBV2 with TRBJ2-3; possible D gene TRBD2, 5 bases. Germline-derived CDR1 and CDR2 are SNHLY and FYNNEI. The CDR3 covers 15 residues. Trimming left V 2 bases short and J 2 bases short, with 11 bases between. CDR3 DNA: TGTGCCAGCAGTGAACAAGCGGACGCCACAGATACGCAGTATTTT. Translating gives CASSEQADATDTQYF.

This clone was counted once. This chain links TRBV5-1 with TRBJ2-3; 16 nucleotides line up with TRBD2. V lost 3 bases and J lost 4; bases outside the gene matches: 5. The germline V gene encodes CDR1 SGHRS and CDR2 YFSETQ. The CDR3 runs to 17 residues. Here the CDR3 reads CASSSGTSGRAADTQYF. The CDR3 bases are TGCGCCAGCAGCTCCGGGACTAGCGGGAGGGCCGCAGATACGCAGTATTTT.

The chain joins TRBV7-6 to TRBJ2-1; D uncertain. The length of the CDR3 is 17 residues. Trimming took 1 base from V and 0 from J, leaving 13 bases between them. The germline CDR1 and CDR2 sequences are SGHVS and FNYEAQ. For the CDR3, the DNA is TGTGCCAGCAGCTTAGTTTTGAGGTTGAGCTCCTACAATGAGCAGTTCTTC. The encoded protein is CASSLVLRLSSYNEQFF.